Here is one T cell receptor (beta chain) with its context. Trimming stripped 1 base from V and 0 bases from J, with 13 bases between. Germline CDR1 and CDR2: KGHDR and SFDVKD. This CDR3 comprises 17 residues. The data belong to a study of blood T cell repertoires in COVID-19. In the study overall: Researchers got acute and convalescent COVID-19 samples from the United States, Italy and Spain. T cells, B-cell-depleted T cells, or PBMCs provided the cDNA or gDNA that served as material.

Original processing notes: Amplified reference gene primers provided the basis for estimating nucleated cell counts. TCRdb's copy holds only in-frame clones and misses some; the assay was immunoSEQ multiplex PCR. V, J and clone size are those of that table, while D and trimming were read from the DNA. In the table there are 200,000 or so clones, 65% to 85% of which are singletons. Sequenced: peripheral blood. V usage is TRBV24-1 and J usage is TRBJ2-3, with D possibly being TRBD2 (6 bases). The clonotype was recovered from a woman of 80 years or more with acute or convalescent COVID-19. Here the CDR3 DNA reads TGTGCCACCAGTGATTTATCGGGACTTAGTAGCACAGATACGCAGTATTTT. Protein: CATSDLSGLSSTDTQYF.